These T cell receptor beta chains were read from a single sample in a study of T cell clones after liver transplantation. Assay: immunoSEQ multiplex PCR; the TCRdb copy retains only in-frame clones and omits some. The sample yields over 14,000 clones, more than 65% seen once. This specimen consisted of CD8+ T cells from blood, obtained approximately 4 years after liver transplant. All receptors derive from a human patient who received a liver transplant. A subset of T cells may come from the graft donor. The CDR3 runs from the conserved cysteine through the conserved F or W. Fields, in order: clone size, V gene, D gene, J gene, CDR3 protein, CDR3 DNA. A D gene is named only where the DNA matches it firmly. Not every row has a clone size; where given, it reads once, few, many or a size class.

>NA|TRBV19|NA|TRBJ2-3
CASTRTGTDTQYF
TGTGCCAGTACGAGGACAGGCACAGATACGCAGTATTTT
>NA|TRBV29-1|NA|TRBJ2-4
CSARDLLAKNIQYF
TGCAGCGCCAGGGACTTACTAGCCAAAAACATTCAGTACTTC
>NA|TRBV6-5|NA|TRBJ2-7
CASSRRAPYEQYF
TGTGCCAGCAGCCGCCGTGCCCCCTACGAGCAGTACTTC
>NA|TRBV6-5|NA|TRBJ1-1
CASSIGEIVNTEAFF
TGTGCCAGCAGCATAGGGGAAATAGTGAACACTGAAGCTTTCTTT
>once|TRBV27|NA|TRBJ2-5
CASSFLPRYQETQYF
TGTGCCAGCAGTTTCTTACCGCGGTACCAAGAGACCCAGTACTTC
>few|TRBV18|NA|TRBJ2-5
CASSFSAGPPWETQYF
TGTGCCAGCTCATTCTCCGCCGGCCCTCCGTGGGAGACCCAGTACTTC
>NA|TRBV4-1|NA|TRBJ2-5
CASSQAGGWGETQYF
TGCGCCAGCAGCCAAGCTGGGGGTTGGGGTGAGACCCAGTACTTC
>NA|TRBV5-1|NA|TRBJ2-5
CASSPDTYQETQYF
TGCGCCAGCAGCCCGGACACGTACCAAGAGACCCAGTACTTC
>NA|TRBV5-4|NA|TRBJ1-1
CASSLADEAFF
TGTGCCAGCAGCTTGGCGGACGAAGCTTTCTTT
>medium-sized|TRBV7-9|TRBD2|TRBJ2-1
CASSLMGLADYNEQFF
TGTGCCAGCAGCCTAATGGGACTAGCGGATTACAATGAGCAGTTCTTC
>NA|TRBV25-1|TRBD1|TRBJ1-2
CASSDPGGYGYTF
TGTGCCAGCAGTGATCCAGGGGGCTATGGCTACACCTTC
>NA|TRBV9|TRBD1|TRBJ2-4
CASSASGQGGVKNIQYF
TGTGCCAGCAGCGCCTCGGGACAGGGTGGGGTCAAAAACATTCAGTACTTC
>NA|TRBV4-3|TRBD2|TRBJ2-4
CASSANPGTSGSSFQNIQYF
TGCGCCAGCAGCGCCAACCCCGGGACTAGTGGTAGTAGTTTCCAAAACATTCAGTACTTC
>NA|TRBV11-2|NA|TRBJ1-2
CASSLGHVGGYTF
TGTGCCAGCAGCTTAGGACACGTCGGAGGCTACACCTTC
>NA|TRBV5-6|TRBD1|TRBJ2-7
CASSAGQAPYGQYF
TGTGCCAGCAGCGCGGGACAGGCCCCCTACGGGCAGTACTTC
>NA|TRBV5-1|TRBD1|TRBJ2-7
CASSFRQGNYEQYF
TGCGCCAGCAGCTTTAGACAGGGGAACTACGAGCAGTACTTC
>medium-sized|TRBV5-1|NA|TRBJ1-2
CASNSDGYNYGYTF
TGCGCCAGCAACTCTGATGGGTACAACTATGGCTACACCTTC
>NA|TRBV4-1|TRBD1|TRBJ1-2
CASFSLPGQGAGGYTF
TGCGCCAGCTTTTCCCTACCGGGACAGGGGGCGGGTGGCTACACCTTC
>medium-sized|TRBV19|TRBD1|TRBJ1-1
CASRRQGGNTEAFF
TGTGCCAGTAGACGACAGGGAGGGAACACTGAAGCTTTCTTT
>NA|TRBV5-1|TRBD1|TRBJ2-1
CASSPGPGTGFYNEQFF
TGCGCCAGCAGCCCCGGTCCCGGGACAGGTTTTTACAATGAGCAGTTCTTC
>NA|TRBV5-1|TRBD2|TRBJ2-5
CASSEGLADQETQYF
TGCGCCAGCAGCGAGGGACTAGCGGACCAAGAGACCCAGTACTTC
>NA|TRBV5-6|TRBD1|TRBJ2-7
CASRDRGYEQYF
TGTGCCAGCAGAGACAGGGGCTACGAGCAGTACTTC
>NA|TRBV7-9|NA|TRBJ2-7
CASSSPEGNHEQYF
TGTGCCAGCAGCTCTCCGGAGGGGAACCACGAGCAGTACTTC
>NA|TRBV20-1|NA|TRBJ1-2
CSASGYTF
TGCAGTGCCTCTGGATACACCTTC
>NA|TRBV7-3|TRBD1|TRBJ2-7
CLDRGLHEQYF
TGCCTCGACAGGGGGCTCCACGAGCAGTACTTC
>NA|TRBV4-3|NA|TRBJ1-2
CASSQDVRNYGYTF
TGCGCCAGCAGCCAAGATGTAAGGAACTATGGCTACACCTTC
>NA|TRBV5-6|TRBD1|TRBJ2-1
CASSPTGSYNEQFF
TGTGCCAGCAGCCCGACAGGGTCCTACAATGAGCAGTTCTTC
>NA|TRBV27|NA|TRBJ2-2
CASSLGVGRELFF
TGTGCCAGCAGTTTGGGGGTGGGGCGGGAGCTGTTTTTT
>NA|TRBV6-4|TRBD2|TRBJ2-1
CASRELAGVYNEQFF
TGTGCCAGCAGGGAACTAGCGGGAGTTTACAATGAGCAGTTCTTC
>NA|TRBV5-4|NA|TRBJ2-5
CASSLGLEKETQYF
TGTGCCAGCAGCTTGGGACTGGAGAAAGAGACCCAGTACTTC
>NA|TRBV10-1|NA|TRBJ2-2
CASSGSGELFF
TGCGCCAGCAGTGGATCCGGGGAGCTGTTTTTT
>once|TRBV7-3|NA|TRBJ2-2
CASSLITGELFF
TGTGCCAGCAGCTTAATTACCGGGGAGCTGTTTTTT
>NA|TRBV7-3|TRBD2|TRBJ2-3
CASSVSGGSTDTQYF
TGTGCCAGCAGCGTTAGCGGGGGGTCCACAGATACGCAGTATTTT
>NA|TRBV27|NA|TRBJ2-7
CASMLRDGGISEQYF
TGTGCCAGCATGCTCCGGGACGGGGGTATCTCCGAGCAGTACTTC
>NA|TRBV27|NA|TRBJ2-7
CASSPPPTQYF
TGTGCCAGCAGTCCCCCACCTACGCAGTACTTC
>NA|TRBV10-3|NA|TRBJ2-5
CAISEGTTGETQYF
TGTGCCATCAGTGAAGGTACGACGGGAGAGACCCAGTACTTC
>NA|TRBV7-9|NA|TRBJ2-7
CAILSGPSYEQYF
TGTGCCATCCTTAGCGGCCCCTCCTACGAGCAGTACTTC
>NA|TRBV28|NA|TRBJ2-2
CASSFQGWSGELFF
TGTGCCAGCAGTTTTCAAGGCTGGTCCGGGGAGCTGTTTTTT
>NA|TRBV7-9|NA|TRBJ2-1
CASSLSGEQFF
TGTGCCAGCAGCTTGTCGGGGGAGCAGTTCTTC
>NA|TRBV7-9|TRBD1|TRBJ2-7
CASSFWTGDYEQYF
TGTGCCAGCAGCTTCTGGACAGGCGACTACGAGCAGTACTTC
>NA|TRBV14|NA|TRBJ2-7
CASSTDSYEQYF
TGTGCCAGCAGCACCGACAGCTACGAGCAGTACTTC
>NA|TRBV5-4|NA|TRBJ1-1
CASSWPRGNMNTEAFF
TGTGCCAGCAGCTGGCCCCGGGGGAACATGAACACTGAAGCTTTCTTT
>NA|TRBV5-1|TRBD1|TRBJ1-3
CASSSLEGASGNTIYF
TGCGCCAGCAGCTCCTTGGAGGGGGCCTCTGGAAACACCATATATTTT
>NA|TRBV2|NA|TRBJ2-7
CASSAPGGGYEQYF
TGTGCCAGCAGCGCCCCCGGGGGAGGCTACGAGCAGTACTTC
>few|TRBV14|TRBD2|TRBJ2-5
CASSPGLAGGFQETQYF
TGTGCCAGCAGCCCAGGGCTAGCGGGGGGCTTCCAAGAGACCCAGTACTTC
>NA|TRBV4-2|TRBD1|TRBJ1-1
CASSQDRDRRMHTEAFF
TGTGCCAGCAGCCAGGACAGGGACAGGAGGATGCACACTGAAGCTTTCTTT
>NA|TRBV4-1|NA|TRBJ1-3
CASSQDNGFSGNTIYF
TGCGCCAGCAGCCAAGATAACGGATTCTCTGGAAACACCATATATTTT
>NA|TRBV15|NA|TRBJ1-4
CATRGEGMTNEKLFF
TGTGCCACCAGGGGGGAGGGAATGACTAATGAAAAACTGTTTTTT
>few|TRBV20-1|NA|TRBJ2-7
CSVSVNYEQYF
TGCAGTGTCAGCGTGAACTACGAGCAGTACTTC
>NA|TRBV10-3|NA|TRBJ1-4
CAISEVLPTNEKLFF
TGTGCCATCAGTGAAGTACTTCCAACTAATGAAAAACTGTTTTTT
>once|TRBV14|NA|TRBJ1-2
CASSQLLQYGYTF
TGTGCCAGCAGCCAACTCCTACAGTATGGCTACACCTTC